This T cell receptor beta chain was recorded in a study of siplizumab effects on memory and regulatory T cells. Cells from the mixed lymphocyte reaction underwent coculture for under seven days at 37 degrees C. Method: immunoSEQ multiplex PCR; TCRdb's copy keeps in-frame clones and lacks some. The sample lists over 14,000 clones; approximately 48% were seen once. Notes on this clone: Its antigen remains unknown.

The germline V gene encodes CDR1 SGHAT and CDR2 FQNNGV. The CDR3 has 16 residues. The V gene end was trimmed by 4 bases and the J gene end by 4 bases; junction bases not matched to a gene: 9. The chain combines TRBV11-2 with TRBJ2-7; 11 bases map to TRBD1. Sequenced: CFSE-low (dividing) CD4+ T cells sorted from an allogeneic mixed lymphocyte reaction. The TCR originated in a human donor in good health; the cells came from an allogeneic mixed lymphocyte reaction. DNA of the CDR3: TGTGCCAGCAGCTCACTTGGTGGGGACAGGGGGTACGAGCAGTACTTC. Its protein product is CASSSLGGDRGYEQYF.